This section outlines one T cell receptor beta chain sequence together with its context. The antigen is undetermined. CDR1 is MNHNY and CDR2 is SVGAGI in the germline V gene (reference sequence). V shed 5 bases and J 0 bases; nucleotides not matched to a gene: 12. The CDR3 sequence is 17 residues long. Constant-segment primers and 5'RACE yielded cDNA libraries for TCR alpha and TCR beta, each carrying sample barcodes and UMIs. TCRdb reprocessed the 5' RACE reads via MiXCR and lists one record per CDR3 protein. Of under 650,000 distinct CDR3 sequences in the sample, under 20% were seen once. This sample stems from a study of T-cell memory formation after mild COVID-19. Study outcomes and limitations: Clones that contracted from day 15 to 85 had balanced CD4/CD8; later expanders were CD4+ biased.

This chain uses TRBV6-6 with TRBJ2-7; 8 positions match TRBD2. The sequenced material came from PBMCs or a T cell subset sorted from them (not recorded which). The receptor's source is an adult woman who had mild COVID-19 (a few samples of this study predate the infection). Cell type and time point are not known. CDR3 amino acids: CASSRGGGSSHSYEQYF. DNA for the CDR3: TGTGCCAGCAGTCGGGGGGGCGGGAGTTCCCACTCCTACGAGCAGTACTTC.